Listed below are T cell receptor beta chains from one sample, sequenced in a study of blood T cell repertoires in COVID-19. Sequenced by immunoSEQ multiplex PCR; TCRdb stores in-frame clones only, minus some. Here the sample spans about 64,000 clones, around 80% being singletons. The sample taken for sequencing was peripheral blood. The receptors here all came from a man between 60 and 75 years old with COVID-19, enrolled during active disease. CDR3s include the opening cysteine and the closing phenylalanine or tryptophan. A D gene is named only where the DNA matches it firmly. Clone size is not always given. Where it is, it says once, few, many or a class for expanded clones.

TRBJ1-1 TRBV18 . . TGTGCCAGCTCACCACCCCTCCGGGAAGAAGCTTTCTTT CASSPPLREEAFF
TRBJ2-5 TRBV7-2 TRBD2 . TGTGCCAGCACCCCCAGACGGGGAGGGGAGACCCAGTACTTC CASTPRRGGETQYF
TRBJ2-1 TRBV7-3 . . TGTGCCAGCAGCTTACCAGCGGCCAACAATGAGCAGTTCTTC CASSLPAANNEQFF
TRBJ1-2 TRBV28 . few TGTGCCAGCAGCTCTTTTTATGGCTACACCTTC CASSSFYGYTF
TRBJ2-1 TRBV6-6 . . TGTGCCAGCAGTCTGTATAGGGGCTCCTACAATGAGCAGTTCTTC CASSLYRGSYNEQFF
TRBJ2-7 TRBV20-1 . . TGCAGTGCTAGTCGACAGGCCTACGAGCAGTACTTC CSASRQAYEQYF
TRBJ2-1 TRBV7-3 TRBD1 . TGTGCCAGCAGCCGAGGACAGGGTACGGATGAGCAGTTCTTC CASSRGQGTDEQFF
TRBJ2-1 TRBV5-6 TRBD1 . TGTGCCAGCAGCTTGGCCCCCTGGACAGGGATCCACAATGAGCAGTTCTTC CASSLAPWTGIHNEQFF
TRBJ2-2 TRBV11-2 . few TGTGCCAGCTCCCGGGACTCCCTAGCCGGGGAGCTGTTTTTT CASSRDSLAGELFF
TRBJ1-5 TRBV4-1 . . TGCGCCAGCAGCCCACAAGGGGTGGGAGGGGGTCAGCCCCAGCATTTT CASSPQGVGGGQPQHF
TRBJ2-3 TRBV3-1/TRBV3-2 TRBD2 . TGTGCCAGCAGCCCGGGGGGATATACGCAGTATTTT CASSPGGYTQYF
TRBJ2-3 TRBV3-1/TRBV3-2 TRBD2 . TGTGCCAGCAGCTTTAGCGGGAGGGCCGATACGCAGTATTTT CASSFSGRADTQYF
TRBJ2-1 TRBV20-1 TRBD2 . TGCAGTGCTAGTCACGGGGGGGCTATTGATGAGCAGTTCTTC CSASHGGAIDEQFF
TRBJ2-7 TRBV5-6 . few TGTGCCAGCAGCTTCGACACCTCCTACGAGCAGTACTTC CASSFDTSYEQYF
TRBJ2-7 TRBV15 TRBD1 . TGTGCCACCAGCAGGGCCCTGGGACAGGTCAGCGAGCAGTACTTC CATSRALGQVSEQYF
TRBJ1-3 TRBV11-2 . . TGTGCCAGCAGCTTAGAGGACAACCCTGGAAACACCATATATTTT CASSLEDNPGNTIYF